The 17 T cell receptor beta chains presented below share a single source sample, sequenced in a study of blood T cell repertoires in COVID-19. Only in-frame clones appear in the TCRdb table, and some are missing; sequencing was by immunoSEQ multiplex PCR. The sample consists of 130,000 or so clones, about 90% of them appearing once. Specimen: peripheral blood. These TCRs come from a woman aged 55 to 70 with acute or convalescent COVID-19.

This chain joins TRBV6-1 and TRBJ1-3; 8 bases are shared with TRBD1. The germline V gene has CDR1 MNHNS and CDR2 SASEGT. V shed 3 bases, J shed 2 bases, and the junction held 12 bases outside the gene matches. The CDR3 length is 18 residues. For the CDR3, the DNA is TGTGCCAGCAGTGAGCAGGGGGCCTCCGCCACTACTGGAAACACCATATATTTT. This codes for CASSEQGASATTGNTIYF.

This clone was seen once. This chain connects TRBV24-1 to TRBJ2-5, with TRBD1 matching over 10 bases. V lost 4 bases and J lost 5; bases outside the gene matches: 9. Germline CDR1 KGHDR, CDR2 SFDVKD. The CDR3 runs to 16 residues. CDR3 residues: CATSEPGTGAVETQYF. CDR3 coding DNA: TGTGCCACCAGTGAGCCCGGGACAGGGGCGGTGGAGACCCAGTACTTC.

V usage is TRBV4-2 and J usage is TRBJ1-1, with D possibly being TRBD1 (5 bases). CDR3 length: 16 amino acids. Per the germline V gene, CDR1 is LGHNA and CDR2 is YNFKEQ. Trimming cost V 1 base and J 0 bases, with 12 bases left between them. In DNA, the CDR3 is TGTGCCAGCAGCCAAGTTTTTGCAGGGATGAACACTGAAGCTTTCTTT. This translates into CASSQVFAGMNTEAFF.

This rearrangement joins TRBV3-1 (or the pseudogene TRBV3-2) to TRBJ1-3; D uncertain. Trimming removed 4 bases from V and 2 bases from J, with 3 bases in between. CDR1 is LGHDT and CDR2 is YNNKEL in the germline V gene (reference sequence). CDR3 length equals 12 residues. CDR3 nucleotide sequence: TGTGCCAGCAGCCCAACTGGAAACACCATATATTTT. Amino acid sequence: CASSPTGNTIYF.

The V and J genes are TRBV7-8 and TRBJ2-1, with 9 bases that match TRBD2. Germline CDR1 and CDR2: SGHVS and FQNEAQ. CDR3 length: 17 amino acids. V gave up 5 bases and J gave up 8 bases; unmatched junction bases: 16. CDR3: CASSKKAWTSADYEQFF. The CDR3 DNA reads as TGTGCCAGCAGCAAGAAGGCCTGGACTAGCGCGGACTATGAGCAGTTCTTC.

This rearrangement joins TRBV28 to TRBJ2-5; D possibly corresponds to TRBD2 (5 bases). The V end lost 6 bases, the J end lost 4 bases, and 15 bases lay between the germline ends. Germline V gene data show CDR1 as MDHEN and CDR2 as SYDVKM. The length of the CDR3 is 14 residues. This chain's CDR3 is CASSEPGSGETQYF. In DNA form, the CDR3 reads TGTGCCAGCAGCGAACCGGGGTCTGGAGAGACCCAGTACTTC.

V and J are TRBV18 and TRBJ1-5; 12 nucleotides line up with TRBD1. The CDR3 runs to 15 residues. V trimming: 3 bases; J trimming: 6 bases; junction bases outside the gene matches: 3. The germline V gene encodes CDR1 KGHSH and CDR2 LQKENI. CDR3 bases: TGTGCCAGCTCACCGGGACAGGGGGCCGGTCAGCCCCAGCATTTT. Translation: CASSPGQGAGQPQHF.

CDR3 residues: CAISGGTTSSTDTQYF. The CDR3 nucleotides read TGTGCCATCAGTGGGGGGACTACCTCTAGCACAGATACGCAGTATTTT. The chain carries TRBV10-3 and TRBJ2-3; 7 bases line up with TRBD2. This CDR3 is 16 amino acids long. With 4 bases clipped from V and 0 bases from J, the junction kept 7 bases outside the gene matches. Germline assignment: CDR1 ENHRY and CDR2 SYGVKD.

The CDR3 loop is CASSLVGRAMNTEAFF. In nucleotides, the CDR3 is TGTGCCAGCAGCTTAGTGGGCAGGGCGATGAACACTGAAGCTTTCTTT. The V gene is TRBV7-2, the J gene TRBJ1-1, with D perhaps TRBD1 (5 bases). The V and J ends lost 1 base and 0 bases respectively, with 12 bases between them. CDR3 size: 16 residues. Germline CDR1 is SGHTA and CDR2 is FQGNSA.

The chain couples TRBV7-2 to TRBJ2-7; 9 bases are a match to TRBD1. CDR1 is SGHTA and CDR2 is FQGNSA in the germline V gene. The CDR3 is 15 amino acids. V shed 5 bases and J 6 bases; nucleotides not matched to a gene: 11. CDR3 sequence (DNA): TGTGCCAGCAGCCAGGCGACAGGGGGAAAGGGCGAGCAGTACTTC. Amino acids: CASSQATGGKGEQYF.

This chain connects TRBV9 to TRBJ1-1; D is possibly TRBD1 (6 bases). The CDR3 has 13 amino acids. Looked up from germline, CDR1 is SGDLS and CDR2 is YYNGEE. Trimming took off 4 bases at V and 7 bases at J, with 14 bases between the two ends. In DNA, the CDR3 is TGTGCCAGCAGCTCCGCAGGGGCACGTGAAGCTTTCTTT. Its translation: CASSSAGAREAFF.

The genes are TRBV2 and TRBJ2-6, with D possibly being TRBD1 (5 bases). Per germline, CDR1 SNHLY and CDR2 FYNNEI. V lost 4 bases, J lost 2 bases, and 12 bases lay in between. This CDR3 is built from 16 residues. This CDR3 is CASSGEQVAGANVLTF. In DNA form, the CDR3 reads TGTGCCAGCAGTGGCGAACAGGTGGCTGGGGCCAACGTCCTGACTTTC. Together with reference TRBV2 and TRBJ2-6, the CDR3 gives the full variable domain: EPEVTQTPSHQVTQMGQEVILRCVPISNHLYFYWYRQILGQKVEFLVSFYNNEISEKSEIFDDQFSVERPDGSNFTLKIRSTKLEDSAMYFCASSGEQVAGANVLTFGAGSRLTVL.

V and J are TRBV10-3 and TRBJ1-4, with 11 bases matching TRBD1. J lost 8 bases, V lost 6 bases, and 14 bases had no gene match. The CDR3 has 17 residues. Germline CDR1 is ENHRY and CDR2 is SYGVKD. Here the CDR3 reads CAIRAGTGGLGDEKLFF. The DNA of the CDR3 is TGTGCCATCAGGGCCGGGACAGGGGGTCTTGGTGACGAAAAACTGTTTTTT.

The chain couples TRBV4-1 to TRBJ1-2; TRBD1 agrees at 7 bases. This CDR3 spans 16 amino acids. The junction had 18 bases not matched to a gene; V was cut back by 0 bases and J by 14 bases. Germline values: CDR1 MGHRA, CDR2 YSYEKL. The CDR3 loop reads CASSQEHTSSGGPGTF. The CDR3 DNA reads TGCGCCAGCAGCCAAGAACATACCTCTTCAGGGGGACCGGGGACCTTC.

The V call is TRBV2, the J call TRBJ1-5; 7 bases are a match to TRBD1. Germline V gene lookup returns CDR1 SNHLY and CDR2 FYNNEI. The CDR3 has 14 residues. The V and J ends lost 7 bases and 3 bases, in that order; junction bases with no gene match: 6. CDR3 sequence (DNA): TGTGCCAGCAACGTACAGGGGCCCAATCAGCCCCAGCATTTT. This gives the protein CASNVQGPNQPQHF.

J is TRBJ1-1 and V is TRBV28; D remains unclear. Germline assignment: CDR1 MDHEN and CDR2 SYDVKM. The V gene lost 6 bases and the J gene lost 2 bases, with 10 bases spanning the gap. The CDR3 covers 13 residues. The CDR3 protein is CASSPPYNTEAFF. The CDR3 nucleotides read TGTGCCAGCAGCCCCCCCTATAACACTGAAGCTTTCTTT. Complete variable domain (other parts from reference TRBV28 and TRBJ1-1): DVKVTQSSRYLVKRTGEKVFLECVQDMDHENMFWYRQDPGLGLRLIYFSYDVKMKEKGDIPEGYSVSREKKERFSLILESASTNQTSMYLCASSPPYNTEAFFGQGTRLTVV.

This clone was recorded only once. The V gene is TRBV29-1, the J gene TRBJ2-7; a weak D match, TRBD1 (6 bases). Between the trimmed V and J ends, which lost 4 bases and 3 bases, there was a span of 7 bases. Germline loops: CDR1 SQVTM, CDR2 ANQGSEA. This CDR3 region has 11 residues. The CDR3: CSVGTVYEQYF. DNA of the CDR3: TGCAGCGTTGGGACAGTCTACGAGCAGTACTTC.